These 27 T cell receptor beta chains came from one sample sequenced in a study of T cell responses to AZD1222 COVID-19 vaccine. The data were produced by immunoSEQ multiplex PCR, yet TCRdb's version contains in-frame clones alone and is incomplete. The repertoire holds 130,000 to 150,000 clones, with 80% to 90% as singletons. Sequenced material: peripheral blood, taken on day 0 of AZD1222 vaccination. The receptor source for this set is an adult in good health.

The V call is TRBV10-2, the J call TRBJ2-5; TRBD1 matches 7 bases. CDR3 size: 13 residues. J gave up 7 bases and V 8 bases, and 10 bases lay outside the gene matches. The germline V gene has CDR1 WSHSY and CDR2 SAAADI. The CDR3 coding sequence is TGCGCCAGCTCCACAGACAGGGCAGGGACCCAGTACTTC. Translation gives CASSTDRAGTQYF.

The V gene is TRBV6-5, the J gene TRBJ2-2; 8 nucleotides agree with TRBD1. Per germline, CDR1 MNHEY and CDR2 SVGAGI. This CDR3 spans 15 amino acids. Trimming at V came to 2 bases and at J to 4 bases, leaving 3 bases not matched to a gene. This CDR3 reads CASSYVTGGTGELFF. The CDR3, as DNA: TGTGCCAGCAGTTACGTTACAGGGGGCACCGGGGAGCTGTTTTTT.

The chain employs TRBV7-6 and TRBJ1-5, with 10 nucleotides matching TRBD1. V was pared by 5 bases and J by 4 bases, with 5 bases of the junction left unmatched. The CDR3 runs 15 residues. CDR1 and CDR2 from the germline V gene are SGHVS and FNYEAQ. CDR3 protein: CASSQDRGINQPQHF. DNA for the CDR3: TGTGCCAGCAGCCAGGACAGGGGGATAAATCAGCCCCAGCATTTT.

The chain has TRBV6-4 and TRBJ2-5, with D maybe TRBD1 (5 bases). Trimming shortened V by 0 bases and J by 0 bases, and 17 bases separated the two germline ends. Germline CDR1 MRHNA, CDR2 SNTAGT. The CDR3 loop spans 18 amino acids. CDR3 residues: CASSDSIEAGMNQETQYF. The DNA of the CDR3 is TGTGCCAGCAGTGACTCGATTGAGGCAGGGATGAACCAAGAGACCCAGTACTTC.

The chain employs TRBV23-1 and TRBJ1-5; D gene uncertain. TRBV23-1 is sorted into the ORF group, with uncertain function. Trimming stripped 0 bases from V and 1 base from J, with 16 bases between. The CDR3 consists of 18 residues. The CDR3 nucleotides are TGCGCCAGCAGTCAATCGCGGTGTCCGGGGATGAGCAATCAGCCCCAGCATTTT. Its protein is CASSQSRCPGMSNQPQHF.

The V call is TRBV29-1, the J call TRBJ2-3; the D gene could be TRBD1 or TRBD2 (6 bases each). The CDR3 has 15 amino acids. The germline V gene has CDR1 SQVTM and CDR2 ANQGSEA. Trimming removed 8 bases at V and 9 bases at J, with 27 bases between. This CDR3 is CSIKLPGDSGWTQYF. DNA for the CDR3: TGCAGCATAAAGTTACCAGGGGACTCGGGATGGACGCAGTATTTT.

The J gene is TRBJ2-2, the V gene TRBV5-1; no clear D gene. Germline V gene lookup returns CDR1 SGHRS and CDR2 YFSETQ. The V and J ends lost 4 bases and 0 bases respectively, with 13 bases between them. The CDR3 runs 16 residues. DNA for the CDR3: TGCGCCAGCAGCCTCCAATTGCAAGCGAACACCGGGGAGCTGTTTTTT. It specifies CASSLQLQANTGELFF.

This chain connects TRBV6-2 or TRBV6-3 to TRBJ2-7; tentatively, D is TRBD2 (5 bases). There are 20 residues in the CDR3. V was clipped by 2 bases and J by 4 bases, with 30 bases between them. Per germline, CDR1 MNHEY and CDR2 SVGEGT. CDR3 bases: TGTGCCAGCAGTTACATATCGGCTAGGACGTTATCCGGGAATAGATACGAGCAGTACTTC. Protein sequence: CASSYISARTLSGNRYEQYF.

The chain is built from TRBV5-6 and TRBJ2-5; TRBD2 aligns across 14 bases. The V segment lost 3 bases and the J segment 7 bases; nucleotides outside the gene matches: 5. The germline CDR1 and CDR2 sequences are SGHDT and YYEEEE. The CDR3 runs 15 residues. This CDR3 is CASSSPGLAGATQYF. The CDR3, as DNA: TGTGCCAGCAGCTCGCCGGGACTAGCGGGAGCGACCCAGTACTTC.

The chain has TRBV5-1 and TRBJ1-1, with 8 bases lining up with TRBD1. Germline V gene lookup returns CDR1 SGHRS and CDR2 YFSETQ. The CDR3 runs to 15 residues. The V segment lost 1 base and the J segment 5 bases; nucleotides outside the gene matches: 7. The CDR3 reads CASSLMGQEATEAFF. As DNA, the CDR3 is TGCGCCAGCAGCTTGATGGGACAGGAGGCAACTGAAGCTTTCTTT.

This chain uses TRBV10-1 with TRBJ2-1; the match to TRBD2 covers 7 bases. The CDR3 extends over 15 amino acids. J gave up 2 bases and V 4 bases, and 5 bases lay outside the gene matches. CDR1 is WNHNN, CDR2 SYGVQD, per germline (reference sequence). CDR3 DNA sequence: TGCGCCAGCAGTGGTAAGCGGGGCGCCTACAATGAGCAGTTCTTC. Protein: CASSGKRGAYNEQFF.

The sample holds one count of this clone. The rearrangement uses TRBV5-8 and TRBJ2-3; 8 nucleotides line up with TRBD2. The ends lost 4 bases at V and 0 bases at J; junction bases unmatched: 10. CDR3 length: 17 residues. Germline CDR1 reads SGHTS; CDR2 reads YDEGEE. CDR3 residues: CASSPTTSGPSTDTQYF. For the CDR3, the DNA is TGTGCCAGCAGCCCTACAACTAGCGGCCCTAGCACAGATACGCAGTATTTT.

This clone was seen only once. The rearrangement uses TRBV2 and TRBJ1-5; D may be TRBD1 (5 bases). The CDR3 consists of 13 residues. Trimming pared 8 bases from V and 6 bases from J, leaving 14 bases between. CDR1 is SNHLY, CDR2 FYNNEI, per germline. CDR3 nucleotide sequence: TGTGCCAGCGGGGGACTGTCGGGTCAGCCCCAGCATTTT. Translated, it gives CASGGLSGQPQHF. Full variable domain (missing parts from reference TRBV2 and TRBJ1-5): EPEVTQTPSHQVTQMGQEVILRCVPISNHLYFYWYRQILGQKVEFLVSFYNNEISEKSEIFDDQFSVERPDGSNFTLKIRSTKLEDSAMYFCASGGLSGQPQHFGDGTRLSIL.

The chain is built from TRBV6-2 or TRBV6-3 and TRBJ1-1; a weak D match, TRBD1 (6 bases). This CDR3 has 15 residues. Deletions cut 4 bases from V and 5 bases from J, with 17 bases between. Germline CDR1 is MNHEY and CDR2 is SVGEGT. In nucleotides, the CDR3 is TGTGCCAGCAGTTTACGTGGGGGGCTGAGTACTGAAGCTTTCTTT. This encodes CASSLRGGLSTEAFF.

This clone came up once. The rearrangement joins TRBV7-8 to TRBJ2-1; perhaps TRBD2 as D (6 bases). CDR1 and CDR2 (germline): SGHVS, FQNEAQ. The germline V and J ends were trimmed by 2 bases and 5 bases, with 19 bases remaining between them. This CDR3 is built from 17 residues. CDR3 DNA: TGTGCCAGCAGCTTAAGGGTGGGAGAACGCGGGAACAATGAGCAGTTCTTC. This codes for CASSLRVGERGNNEQFF.

The chain joins TRBV24-1 to TRBJ1-2; 10 nucleotides match TRBD1. Losses at the gene ends were 3 bases for V and 9 bases for J; bases not matched to a gene: 3. In germline, CDR1 is KGHDR, CDR2 SFDVKD. This CDR3 region has 13 residues. The DNA of the CDR3 is TGTGCCACCAGTGATGGGGACAGGGGAAGCTACACCTTC. Encoded protein: CATSDGDRGSYTF.

DNA for the CDR3: TGTGCCAGCAGCTTAGGGTTCCAAGGGCCCCAGCATTTT. Translated, it gives CASSLGFQGPQHF. The rearrangement uses TRBV13 and TRBJ1-5; D uncertain. The CDR3 loop spans 13 amino acids. CDR1 and CDR2 (germline): PRHDT, FYEKMQ (reference sequence). Trimming took off 0 bases at V and 9 bases at J, with 9 bases between the two ends.

The V gene is TRBV4-3, the J gene TRBJ2-2; 11 nucleotides line up with TRBD2. The CDR3 extends over 17 amino acids. Trimming removed 1 base from V and 5 bases from J; junction bases left unmatched: 6. The germline gives CDR1 LGHNA, CDR2 YSLEER. The CDR3 region is CASSQAIAGGWTGELFF. CDR3 bases: TGCGCCAGCAGCCAAGCAATAGCGGGAGGGTGGACCGGGGAGCTGTTTTTT.

V usage is TRBV18 and J usage is TRBJ1-1; no reliable D call. Trimming stripped 3 bases from V and 1 base from J, with 12 bases between. This CDR3 comprises 15 residues. Per the germline V gene, CDR1 is KGHSH and CDR2 is LQKENI. The DNA of the CDR3 is TGTGCCAGCTCACCGAACGAGACACCGAACACTGAAGCTTTCTTT. Translating it yields CASSPNETPNTEAFF.

The chain uses TRBV9 and TRBJ2-5, with 11 bases that match TRBD2. V lost 0 bases to trimming and J lost 5 bases; unmatched junction nucleotides: 9. The germline gives CDR1 SGDLS, CDR2 YYNGEE. This CDR3 is built from 17 residues. CDR3 in amino acids: CASSVEPLAGGGETQYF. DNA for the CDR3: TGTGCCAGCAGCGTAGAACCCCTAGCGGGAGGTGGCGAGACCCAGTACTTC.

The rearrangement links TRBV2 to TRBJ2-5, with 11 bases identical to TRBD2. Germline CDR1 SNHLY, CDR2 FYNNEI. The CDR3 loop spans 15 amino acids. V shed 5 bases, J shed 4 bases, and the junction held 6 bases outside the gene matches. The CDR3 loop reads CASSLLAGVGETQYF. CDR3 DNA: TGTGCCAGCAGTCTACTAGCGGGAGTCGGAGAGACCCAGTACTTC.

This chain links TRBV2 with TRBJ1-2, with D possibly being TRBD1 (6 bases). The ends were cut back, 9 bases at V and 2 bases at J, with 13 bases in the middle. From germline, CDR1 is SNHLY and CDR2 FYNNEI. This CDR3 has 13 residues. The CDR3, as DNA: TGTGCCAGTGGACAGAGCCCAAACTATGGCTACACCTTC. Its translation: CASGQSPNYGYTF. Complete variable domain (other parts from reference TRBV2 and TRBJ1-2): EPEVTQTPSHQVTQMGQEVILRCVPISNHLYFYWYRQILGQKVEFLVSFYNNEISEKSEIFDDQFSVERPDGSNFTLKIRSTKLEDSAMYFCASGQSPNYGYTFGSGTRLTVV.

Here the CDR3 reads CASRRLAEHYTEAFF. The CDR3 coding sequence is TGTGCCAGCAGGCGCTTGGCGGAGCATTACACTGAAGCTTTCTTT. The chain combines TRBV2 with TRBJ1-1; no clear D. The CDR3 has 15 residues. The ends were cut back, 6 bases at V and 3 bases at J, with 17 bases in the middle. Germline V lookup: CDR1 SNHLY, CDR2 FYNNEI.

The V call is TRBV19, the J call TRBJ2-6; the D gene is possibly TRBD2 (5 bases). The CDR3 has 16 residues. Trimming took 5 bases from V and 4 from J, leaving 15 bases between them. The V gene's germline CDR1 is LNHDA and CDR2 SQIVND (reference sequence). The CDR3: CASSRISSGGANVLTF. The CDR3 coding sequence is TGTGCCAGTAGTCGAATTAGCTCGGGAGGGGCCAACGTCCTGACTTTC.

This sequence joins TRBV6-5 and TRBJ1-3; D gene uncertain. The CDR3 sequence is 13 residues long. Trimming removed 11 bases from V and 0 bases from J, with 11 bases in between. Looked up from germline, CDR1 is MNHEY and CDR2 is SVGAGI. CDR3 loop: CAVEGTSGNTIYF. The DNA for the CDR3 is TGTGCCGTGGAGGGAACCTCTGGAAACACCATATATTTT.

This chain uses TRBV16 with TRBJ1-2; 7 bases agree with TRBD1. This CDR3 region has 15 residues. V trimming: 1 base; J trimming: 5 bases; junction bases outside the gene matches: 7. Per germline, CDR1 KGHSY and CDR2 FQNENV. Here the CDR3 reads CASSQFSGGEYGYTF. In DNA form, the CDR3 reads TGTGCCAGCAGCCAATTCTCAGGGGGGGAATATGGCTACACCTTC.

The gene calls are TRBV7-8 and TRBJ2-2; 7 positions agree with TRBD1. Germline trimming cut 1 base from V and 7 bases from J; bases unmatched to any gene: 9. This CDR3 spans 16 amino acids. In germline, CDR1 is SGHVS, CDR2 FQNEAQ. The CDR3 coding sequence is TGTGCCAGCAGCTTAGAGACAGGGCTGACGGGCGGGGAGCTGTTTTTT. This gives the protein CASSLETGLTGGELFF.